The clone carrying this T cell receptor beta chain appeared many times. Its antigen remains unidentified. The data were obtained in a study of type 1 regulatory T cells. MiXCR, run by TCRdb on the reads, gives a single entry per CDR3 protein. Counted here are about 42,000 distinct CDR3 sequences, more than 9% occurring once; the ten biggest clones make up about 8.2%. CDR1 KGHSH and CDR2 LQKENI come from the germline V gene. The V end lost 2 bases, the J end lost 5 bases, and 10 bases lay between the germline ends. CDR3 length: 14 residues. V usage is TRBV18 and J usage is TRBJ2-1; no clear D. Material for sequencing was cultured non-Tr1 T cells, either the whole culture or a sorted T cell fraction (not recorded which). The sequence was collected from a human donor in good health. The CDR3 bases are TGTGCCAGCTCACCAGTGGCAGGACACAATGAGCAGTTCTTC. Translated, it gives CASSPVAGHNEQFF.